The 17 T cell receptor beta chains given below trace back to one sample, sequenced in a study of blood T cell repertoires in COVID-19. Produced via immunoSEQ multiplex PCR; TCRdb's table is partial and in-frame only. The data contain about 310,000 clones, 90% of them singletons. The sample was PBMCs or T cells enriched from blood (not recorded which). Source of these receptors: a young woman with acute COVID-19.

The V gene is TRBV7-6, the J gene TRBJ2-1; a weak D match, TRBD2 (6 bases). This CDR3 has 15 residues. Trimming left V 3 bases short and J 6 bases short, with 15 bases between. CDR1 is SGHVS and CDR2 is FNYEAQ in the germline V gene. This chain's CDR3 is CASSFRKEAGNEQFF. The CDR3, as DNA: TGTGCCAGCAGCTTCCGTAAAGAAGCGGGCAATGAGCAGTTCTTC. Using reference TRBV7-6 and TRBJ2-1 for the parts outside the CDR3, the full variable domain is GAGVSQSPRYKVTKRGQDVALRCDPISGHVSLYWYRQALGQGPEFLTYFNYEAQQDKSGLPNDRFSAERPEGSISTLTIQRTEQRDSAMYRCASSFRKEAGNEQFFGPGTRLTVL.

The J gene is TRBJ1-4, the V gene TRBV11-3; D is perhaps TRBD1 (6 bases). The CDR3 spans 14 residues. Trimming removed 5 bases at V and 3 bases at J, with 10 bases between. The germline gives CDR1 SGHNT, CDR2 YENEEA. This chain's CDR3 is CASSPTGSNEKLFF. The CDR3, as DNA: TGTGCCAGCAGCCCTACAGGGTCTAATGAAAAACTGTTTTTT.

This clone was seen once. V and J are TRBV28 and TRBJ2-7; 7 nucleotides match TRBD1. V lost 7 bases and J lost 5; bases outside the gene matches: 20. Germline V lookup: CDR1 MDHEN, CDR2 SYDVKM. This CDR3 spans 17 amino acids. The CDR3 is CASNPIWSGTVFHEQYF. The CDR3 DNA sequence: TGTGCCAGCAACCCCATCTGGTCCGGGACAGTCTTTCACGAGCAGTACTTC.

The chain joins TRBV4-2 to TRBJ1-1, with 8 positions matching TRBD1. Germline assignment: CDR1 LGHNA and CDR2 YNFKEQ. V lost 1 base, J lost 5 bases, and 9 bases stayed unmatched. This CDR3 has 16 residues. Written as DNA, the CDR3 is TGTGCCAGCAGCCAAGCCTCGACAGGGGAACCGACTGAAGCTTTCTTT. Encoded protein: CASSQASTGEPTEAFF.

The chain couples TRBV19 to TRBJ2-7; 9 bases match TRBD1. The CDR3 runs 14 residues. Germline CDR1 LNHDA, CDR2 SQIVND (reference sequence). Trimming cost V 4 bases and J 3 bases; bases outside gene matches: 4. CDR3 bases: TGTGCCAGTAGTACGGGACAGGGTGGCTACGAGCAGTACTTC. As protein: CASSTGQGGYEQYF.

The chain uses TRBV28 and TRBJ1-1; 7 nucleotides align to TRBD1. CDR1 MDHEN and CDR2 SYDVKM come from the germline V gene. This CDR3 has 16 residues. V lost 6 bases and J lost 1; bases outside the gene matches: 11. The CDR3 DNA reads as TGTGCCAGCAGCTCCGGACAGGTTCGGGAGAACACTGAAGCTTTCTTT. The encoded protein is CASSSGQVRENTEAFF.

This chain links TRBV28 with TRBJ1-3; TRBD1 might be the D (5 bases). Germline values: CDR1 MDHEN, CDR2 SYDVKM. This CDR3 is built from 16 residues. Trimming took off 3 bases at V and 0 bases at J, with 12 bases between the two ends. For the CDR3, the DNA is TGTGCCAGCAGTTTCCCTCTCGACAGCTCTGGAAACACCATATATTTT. Its translation is CASSFPLDSSGNTIYF.

The genes are TRBV27 and TRBJ1-1; D is possibly TRBD1 (5 bases). The CDR3 is 14 residues long. V lost 6 bases and J lost 4, with 15 bases in between. Germline V lookup: CDR1 MNHEY, CDR2 SMNVEV (reference sequence). The CDR3 spells CASSLRALGTEAFF. CDR3 DNA: TGTGCCAGCAGCCTCAGGGCGTTAGGCACTGAAGCTTTCTTT.

The V call is TRBV28, the J call TRBJ1-5; D perhaps matches TRBD1 (6 bases). CDR3 length: 14 residues. The germline V gene has CDR1 MDHEN and CDR2 SYDVKM. With 4 bases removed from V and 5 bases from J, the gap between germline ends came to 12 bases. The CDR3 coding sequence is TGTGCCAGCAGTTCAGGGGTGGGGGATCAGCCCCAGCATTTT. The encoded protein is CASSSGVGDQPQHF.

V is TRBV12-3 or TRBV12-4 and J is TRBJ1-1, with a possible D match to TRBD1 (5 bases). The CDR3 runs to 12 residues. The germline V and J ends were trimmed by 10 bases and 3 bases, with 12 bases remaining between them. The CDR3 here is CAIVREDTEAFF. The CDR3 DNA sequence: TGTGCCATAGTCAGGGAGGACACTGAAGCTTTCTTT.

This chain connects TRBV3-1 (or the pseudogene TRBV3-2) to TRBJ2-5; TRBD1 matches 9 bases. V trimming: 4 bases; J trimming: 5 bases; junction bases outside the gene matches: 2. The CDR3 sequence is 13 residues long. The germline V gene has CDR1 LGHDT and CDR2 YNNKEL (reference sequence). The CDR3 loop reads CASSPTGGETQYF. Here the CDR3 DNA reads TGTGCCAGCAGCCCGACAGGGGGGGAGACCCAGTACTTC.

This clone has only a few counts. V gene TRBV29-1 combines with J gene TRBJ2-2, with D possibly being TRBD2 (7 bases). The CDR3 covers 15 residues. The germline CDR1 and CDR2 sequences are SQVTM and ANQGSEA. Trimming removed 3 bases at V and 4 bases at J, with 15 bases between. The CDR3 DNA is TGCAGCGTTGAGGAGGGAGGGGGTCCCACCGGGGAGCTGTTTTTT. Translating gives CSVEEGGGPTGELFF.

CDR3 in amino acids: CASSEAGRESNEQFF. CDR3 in DNA: TGTGCCAGCAGTGAAGCGGGGCGGGAGAGTAATGAGCAGTTCTTC. The rearrangement links TRBV6-1 to TRBJ2-1; 7 positions agree with TRBD2. The CDR3 is 15 residues long. The germline V gene has CDR1 MNHNS and CDR2 SASEGT. The V segment lost 0 bases and the J segment 7 bases; nucleotides outside the gene matches: 6.

The chain employs TRBV6-5 and TRBJ2-3; 10 positions match TRBD2. This CDR3 contains 16 residues. The germline V gene has CDR1 MNHEY and CDR2 SVGAGI. With V trimmed by 2 bases and J by 2 bases, 4 bases remained unmatched. CDR3 DNA: TGTGCCAGCAGTTACGGTCTAGCGGGGGCCACAGATACGCAGTATTTT. Its translation: CASSYGLAGATDTQYF.

The chain combines TRBV30 with TRBJ1-5, with TRBD1 matching 8 bases. The CDR3 extends over 15 amino acids. J lost 10 bases, V lost 5 bases, and 16 bases had no gene match. The germline gives CDR1 GTSNPN, CDR2 SVGIG (reference sequence). The CDR3 sequence is CAWSFGTGLQRPQHF. The CDR3 DNA reads TGTGCCTGGTCCTTCGGGACAGGCCTTCAACGACCCCAGCATTTT.

The genes are TRBV28 and TRBJ2-5; no clear D. Trimming stripped 2 bases from V and 2 bases from J, with 9 bases between. The CDR3 sequence is 14 residues long. Germline V gene lookup returns CDR1 MDHEN and CDR2 SYDVKM. The CDR3 nucleotides read TGTGCCAGCAGTTTAGCCCCCGGGCAAGAGACCCAGTACTTC. Translating gives CASSLAPGQETQYF. Using reference TRBV28 and TRBJ2-5 for the parts outside the CDR3, the full variable domain is DVKVTQSSRYLVKRTGEKVFLECVQDMDHENMFWYRQDPGLGLRLIYFSYDVKMKEKGDIPEGYSVSREKKERFSLILESASTNQTSMYLCASSLAPGQETQYFGPGTRLLVL.

This clone appeared a single time. The V call is TRBV9, the J call TRBJ1-3; TRBD1 agrees at 7 bases. CDR1 and CDR2 from the germline V gene are SGDLS and YYNGEE. V trimming: 5 bases; J trimming: 0 bases; junction bases outside the gene matches: 11. The CDR3 totals 17 residues. As DNA, the CDR3 is TGTGCCAGCAGTTCAGGGGGATTGATGGGCTCTGGAAACACCATATATTTT. Translated, it gives CASSSGGLMGSGNTIYF.